The 23 T cell receptor beta chains below were found in one sample sequenced in a study of blood T cell repertoires in COVID-19. Clones were sequenced by immunoSEQ multiplex PCR, and TCRdb holds only the in-frame ones, with some missing. The sample comprises about 78,000 clones, over 75% of which are singletons, and less than 10% rests with the top ten. Specimen: peripheral blood. The receptors come from a human donor in a cohort sampled during active COVID-19.

The CDR3 region has the DNA TGTGCCAGCAGCCTTCGTGGGTCGGGGAGCGGGGTCCTTACAGATACGCAGTATTTT. It codes for CASSLRGSGSGVLTDTQYF. V usage is TRBV7-2 and J usage is TRBJ2-3; TRBD2 matches 7 bases. Trimming at V came to 5 bases and at J to 3 bases, leaving 20 bases not matched to a gene. This CDR3 contains 19 residues. Germline V gene lookup returns CDR1 SGHTA and CDR2 FQGNSA.

The chain couples TRBV5-1 to TRBJ2-7; 7 nucleotides match TRBD1. The CDR3 sequence is 15 residues long. The trim removed 4 bases at V and 0 bases at J, leaving 7 bases unmatched. Germline-derived CDR1 and CDR2 are SGHRS and YFSETQ. As DNA, the CDR3 is TGCGCCAGCAGCGCCCCGACAGGGAGCTCCTACGAGCAGTACTTC. Protein product: CASSAPTGSSYEQYF.

This clone was picked up a small number of times. The rearrangement joins TRBV5-8 to TRBJ2-5, with TRBD2 matching over 7 bases. The CDR3 totals 15 residues. In germline, CDR1 is SGHTS, CDR2 YDEGEE. The J segment lost 5 bases and the V segment lost 0 bases, leaving 7 bases of the junction unmatched. The DNA for the CDR3 is TGTGCCAGCAGCTTGGCCAGGGAGGGTGGCGAGACCCAGTACTTC. This sequence encodes CASSLAREGGETQYF.

The sample holds a few counts of this clone. The chain employs TRBV6-1 and TRBJ1-6; D remains ambiguous. Looked up from germline, CDR1 is MNHNS and CDR2 is SASEGT. The CDR3 runs to 14 residues. The V gene lost 2 bases and the J gene lost 9 bases, with 11 bases spanning the gap. This CDR3 reads CASSESRDGSPLHF. CDR3 nucleotides: TGTGCCAGCAGTGAATCTAGAGACGGTTCACCCCTCCACTTT.

This clone came up a few times. The J gene is TRBJ2-3, the V gene TRBV9, with D possibly TRBD2 on 7 matching bases. This CDR3 contains 16 residues. Germline lookup yields CDR1 SGDLS and CDR2 YYNGEE. The V and J ends lost 1 base and 4 bases respectively, with 16 bases between them. The DNA for the CDR3 is TGTGCCAGCAGCGTAAGCATTGCGGGGGCTTCAGATACGCAGTATTTT. Residues: CASSVSIAGASDTQYF.

The chain is built from TRBV6-6 and TRBJ1-1; 7 bases align to TRBD1. In germline, CDR1 is MNHNY, CDR2 SVGAGI (reference sequence). The J segment lost 0 bases and the V segment lost 0 bases, leaving 4 bases of the junction unmatched. The CDR3 is made up of 16 amino acids. The CDR3 coding sequence is TGTGCCAGCAGTTACTCCGGGCAGGGGGTGAACACTGAAGCTTTCTTT. Protein product: CASSYSGQGVNTEAFF.

The rearrangement uses TRBV19 and TRBJ2-7; D remains ambiguous. CDR1 LNHDA and CDR2 SQIVND come from the germline V gene (reference sequence). Trimming left V 5 bases short and J 4 bases short, with 6 bases between. The CDR3 extends over 11 amino acids. The CDR3 DNA follows: TGTGCCAGTAGTTATGTTTACGAGCAGTACTTC. Protein: CASSYVYEQYF.

The chain uses TRBV6-5 and TRBJ1-6, with D possibly matching TRBD1 (6 bases). Germline CDR1 MNHEY, CDR2 SVGAGI. The CDR3 sequence is 15 residues long. V was shortened by 0 bases and J by 9 bases, with 12 bases between the two germline ends. CDR3 amino acids: CASSYSRGKGSPLHF. CDR3 sequence (DNA): TGTGCCAGCAGTTACTCGAGGGGGAAAGGTTCACCCCTCCACTTT.

V gene TRBV6-5 combines with J gene TRBJ2-1; 8 bases match TRBD2. Per the germline V gene, CDR1 is MNHEY and CDR2 is SVGAGI. CDR3 length: 14 residues. V lost 8 bases, J lost 9 bases, and 12 bases stayed unmatched. CDR3: CASGPNGGAGEQFF. CDR3 DNA sequence: TGTGCCAGCGGTCCTAACGGGGGGGCCGGTGAGCAGTTCTTC.

This rearrangement joins TRBV5-4 to TRBJ1-1; D not certain. The CDR3 length is 15 residues. Trimming stripped 2 bases from V and 0 bases from J, with 11 bases between. Looked up from germline, CDR1 is SGHNT and CDR2 is YYREEE (reference sequence). DNA for the CDR3: TGTGCCAGCAGCTTAGGCGGAACCATGAACACTGAAGCTTTCTTT. Its protein is CASSLGGTMNTEAFF.

The genes are TRBV5-1 and TRBJ2-7; 9 bases align to TRBD1. The CDR3 covers 14 residues. Germline-derived CDR1 and CDR2 are SGHRS and YFSETQ. The V and J ends lost 0 bases and 6 bases, in that order; junction bases with no gene match: 4. CDR3 in DNA: TGCGCCAGCAGCTTGGTGGCGACAGGGGGCGAGCAGTACTTC. Encoded protein: CASSLVATGGEQYF.

The CDR3 nucleotides read TGCAGTGCTAGCCATTCGGGGGAGCAGTACTTC. Protein sequence: CSASHSGEQYF. V and J are TRBV20-1 and TRBJ2-7, with D possibly being TRBD2 (5 bases). Germline assignment: CDR1 DFQATT and CDR2 SNEGSKA (reference sequence). The V end was cut by 3 bases, the J end by 7 bases, with 10 bases between. The CDR3 has 11 amino acids.

The gene calls are TRBV9 and TRBJ2-1, with D possibly matching TRBD1 (6 bases). With 2 bases removed from V and 9 bases from J, the gap between germline ends came to 12 bases. In germline, CDR1 is SGDLS, CDR2 YYNGEE. The CDR3 length is 13 residues. CDR3 sequence: CASSVTRGSEQFF. In DNA form, the CDR3 reads TGTGCCAGCAGCGTCACCAGGGGTAGTGAGCAGTTCTTC.

V usage is TRBV5-1 and J usage is TRBJ1-1; TRBD1 aligns across 9 bases. This CDR3 spans 13 amino acids. Germline V gene data show CDR1 as SGHRS and CDR2 as YFSETQ. The V gene end was trimmed by 3 bases and the J gene end by 11 bases; junction bases not matched to a gene: 8. The CDR3 sequence: CASSSGTGMLAFF. Written as DNA, the CDR3 is TGCGCCAGCAGCTCCGGGACAGGGATGTTGGCTTTCTTT. Variable domain in full (rest from reference TRBV5-1 and TRBJ1-1): KAGVTQTPRYLIKTRGQQVTLSCSPISGHRSVSWYQQTPGQGLQFLFEYFSETQRNKGNFPGRFSGRQFSNSRSEMNVSTLELGDSALYLCASSSGTGMLAFFGQGTRLTVV.

The chain joins TRBV7-2 to TRBJ1-3; TRBD1 aligns across 7 bases. Germline V gene data show CDR1 as SGHTA and CDR2 as FQGNSA. The length of the CDR3 is 14 residues. V lost 4 bases and J lost 4; bases outside the gene matches: 4. CDR3 in amino acids: CASSSTGPGNTIYF. DNA of the CDR3: TGTGCCAGCAGCTCGACAGGGCCAGGAAACACCATATATTTT.

This clone came up once. This chain joins TRBV30 and TRBJ1-2; no firm D call. Germline-derived CDR1 and CDR2 are GTSNPN and SVGIG (reference sequence). Trimming cost V 7 bases and J 0 bases, with 6 bases left between them. The CDR3 contains 11 residues. The CDR3 DNA is TGTGCCTCTCAGACTAACTATGGCTACACCTTC. Translated, it gives CASQTNYGYTF.

The chain recombines TRBV30 with TRBJ1-5; D call uncertain. Trimming pared 1 base from V and 1 base from J, leaving 8 bases between. This CDR3 comprises 14 residues. Germline lookup yields CDR1 GTSNPN and CDR2 SVGIG (reference sequence). The CDR3: CAWSASVSNQPQHF. The DNA for the CDR3 is TGTGCCTGGAGTGCCTCAGTAAGCAATCAGCCCCAGCATTTT.

The J gene is TRBJ1-2, the V gene TRBV5-4, with TRBD1 matching 8 bases. The germline gives CDR1 SGHNT, CDR2 YYREEE (reference sequence). The CDR3 has 15 residues. Trimming took 5 bases from V and 5 from J; bases not matched to a gene: 11. The CDR3 region is CASSDGTGVEYGYTF. CDR3 DNA sequence: TGTGCCAGCAGTGATGGGACAGGAGTGGAGTATGGCTACACCTTC.

This clone was seen a few times. The chain links TRBV15 to TRBJ1-2; 11 bases agree with TRBD1. Per the germline V gene, CDR1 is LNHNV and CDR2 is YYDKDF (reference sequence). The CDR3 length is 14 residues. V trimming: 5 bases; J trimming: 6 bases; junction bases outside the gene matches: 5. The CDR3 sequence is CATSPRTGGHGYTF. The DNA of the CDR3 is TGTGCCACCAGCCCCAGGACAGGGGGCCATGGCTACACCTTC.

The rearrangement links TRBV28 to TRBJ1-6, with D tentatively TRBD1 (5 bases). The V end was cut by 5 bases, the J end by 2 bases, with 13 bases between. The CDR3 covers 16 residues. Germline-derived CDR1 and CDR2 are MDHEN and SYDVKM. The CDR3 bases are TGTGCCAGCAGTGCCCTGACAGAGACCTATAATTCACCCCTCCACTTT. Its translation: CASSALTETYNSPLHF. Supplemented by reference TRBV28 and TRBJ1-6, the full variable domain reads DVKVTQSSRYLVKRTGEKVFLECVQDMDHENMFWYRQDPGLGLRLIYFSYDVKMKEKGDIPEGYSVSREKKERFSLILESASTNQTSMYLCASSALTETYNSPLHFGNGTRLTVT.

The chain joins TRBV3-1 (or the pseudogene TRBV3-2) to TRBJ2-5; 10 bases are a match to TRBD1. The CDR3 consists of 17 residues. J lost 5 bases, V lost 0 bases, and 9 bases had no gene match. Germline V gene lookup returns CDR1 LGHDT and CDR2 YNNKEL (reference sequence). Here the CDR3 reads CASSQDWDRGRLETQYF. In DNA form, the CDR3 reads TGTGCCAGCAGCCAAGATTGGGACAGGGGCCGATTGGAGACCCAGTACTTC.

This clone was detected only a few times. The gene calls are TRBV5-1 and TRBJ2-7, with D perhaps TRBD2 (6 bases). The CDR3 contains 16 residues. Germline loops: CDR1 SGHRS, CDR2 YFSETQ. V gave up 0 bases and J gave up 3 bases, with 16 bases separating them. The CDR3 loop reads CASSLAPSVGIYEQYF. CDR3 DNA sequence: TGCGCCAGCAGCTTGGCCCCTAGCGTGGGAATCTACGAGCAGTACTTC. Full variable domain (rest looked up from reference TRBV5-1 and TRBJ2-7): KAGVTQTPRYLIKTRGQQVTLSCSPISGHRSVSWYQQTPGQGLQFLFEYFSETQRNKGNFPGRFSGRQFSNSRSEMNVSTLELGDSALYLCASSLAPSVGIYEQYFGPGTRLTVT.

This clone was found once. The chain has TRBV9 and TRBJ1-1; no reliable D call. The V gene's germline CDR1 is SGDLS and CDR2 YYNGEE. The V gene lost 3 bases and the J gene lost 1 base, with 4 bases spanning the gap. CDR3 size: 12 residues. DNA of the CDR3: TGTGCCAGCAGCGCAGAGAACACTGAAGCTTTCTTT. Its protein product is CASSAENTEAFF.